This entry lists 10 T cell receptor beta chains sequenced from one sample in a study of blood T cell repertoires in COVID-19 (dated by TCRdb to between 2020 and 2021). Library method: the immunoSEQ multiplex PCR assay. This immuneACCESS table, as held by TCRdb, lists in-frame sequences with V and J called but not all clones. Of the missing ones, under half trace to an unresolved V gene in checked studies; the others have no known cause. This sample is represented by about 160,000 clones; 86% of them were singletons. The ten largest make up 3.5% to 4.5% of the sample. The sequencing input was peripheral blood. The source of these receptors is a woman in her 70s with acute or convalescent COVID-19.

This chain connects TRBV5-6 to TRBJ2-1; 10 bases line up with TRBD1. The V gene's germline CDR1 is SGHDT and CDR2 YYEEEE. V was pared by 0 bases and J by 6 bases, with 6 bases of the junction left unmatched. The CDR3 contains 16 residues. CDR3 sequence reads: CASSLGHGTGANEQFF. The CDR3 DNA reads TGTGCCAGCAGCTTGGGACACGGGACAGGGGCCAATGAGCAGTTCTTC.

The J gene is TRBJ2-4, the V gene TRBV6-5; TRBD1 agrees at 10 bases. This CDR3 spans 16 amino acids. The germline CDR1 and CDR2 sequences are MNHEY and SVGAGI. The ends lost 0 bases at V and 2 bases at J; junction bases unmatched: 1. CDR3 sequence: CASSYSGQGSKNIQYF. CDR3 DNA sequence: TGTGCCAGCAGTTACTCGGGACAGGGGTCCAAAAACATTCAGTACTTC.

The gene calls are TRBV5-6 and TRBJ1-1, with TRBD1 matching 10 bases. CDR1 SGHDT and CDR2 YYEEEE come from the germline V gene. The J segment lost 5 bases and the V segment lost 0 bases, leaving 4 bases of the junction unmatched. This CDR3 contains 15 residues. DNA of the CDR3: TGTGCCAGCAGCTTGGGGACAGGGGGGTGGACTGAAGCTTTCTTT. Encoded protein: CASSLGTGGWTEAFF.

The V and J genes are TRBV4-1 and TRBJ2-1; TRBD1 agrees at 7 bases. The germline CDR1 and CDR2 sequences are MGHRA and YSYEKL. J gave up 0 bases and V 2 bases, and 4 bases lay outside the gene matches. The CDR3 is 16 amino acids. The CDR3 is CASSQTTGASYNEQFF. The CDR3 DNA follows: TGCGCCAGCAGCCAAACTACAGGGGCCTCCTACAATGAGCAGTTCTTC.

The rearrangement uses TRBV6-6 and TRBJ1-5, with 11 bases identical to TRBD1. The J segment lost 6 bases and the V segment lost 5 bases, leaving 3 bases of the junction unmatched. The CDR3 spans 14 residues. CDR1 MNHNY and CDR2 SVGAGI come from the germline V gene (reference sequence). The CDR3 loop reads CASSGGTGGQPQHF. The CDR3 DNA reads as TGTGCCAGCAGTGGTGGGACAGGGGGTCAGCCCCAGCATTTT.

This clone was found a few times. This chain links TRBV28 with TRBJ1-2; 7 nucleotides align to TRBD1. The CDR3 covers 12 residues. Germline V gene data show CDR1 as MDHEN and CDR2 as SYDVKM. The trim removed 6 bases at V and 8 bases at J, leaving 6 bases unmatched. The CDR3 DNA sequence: TGTGCCAGCAGCGAGGGGGCCGGGGGCTACACCTTC. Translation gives CASSEGAGGYTF.

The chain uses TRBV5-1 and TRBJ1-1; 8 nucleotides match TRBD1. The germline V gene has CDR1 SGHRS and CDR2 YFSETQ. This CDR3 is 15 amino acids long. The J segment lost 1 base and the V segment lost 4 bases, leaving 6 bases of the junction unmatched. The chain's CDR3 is CASSTWTGKNTEAFF. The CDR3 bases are TGCGCCAGCAGCACTTGGACAGGGAAGAACACTGAAGCTTTCTTT. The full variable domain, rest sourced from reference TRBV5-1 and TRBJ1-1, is KAGVTQTPRYLIKTRGQQVTLSCSPISGHRSVSWYQQTPGQGLQFLFEYFSETQRNKGNFPGRFSGRQFSNSRSEMNVSTLELGDSALYLCASSTWTGKNTEAFFGQGTRLTVV.

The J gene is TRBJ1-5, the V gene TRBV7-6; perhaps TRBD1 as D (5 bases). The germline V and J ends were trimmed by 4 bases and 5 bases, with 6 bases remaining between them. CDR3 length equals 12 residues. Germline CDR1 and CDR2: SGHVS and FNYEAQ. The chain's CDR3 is CASSWGDQPQHF. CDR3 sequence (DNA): TGTGCCAGCAGCTGGGGGGATCAGCCCCAGCATTTT.

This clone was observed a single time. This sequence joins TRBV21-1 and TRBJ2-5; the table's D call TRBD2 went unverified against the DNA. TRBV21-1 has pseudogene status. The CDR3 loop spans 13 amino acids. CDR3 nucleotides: TGTGCCAGCATCCCTCGGCGGGAGGAGACCCAGTACTTC. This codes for CASIPRREETQYF.

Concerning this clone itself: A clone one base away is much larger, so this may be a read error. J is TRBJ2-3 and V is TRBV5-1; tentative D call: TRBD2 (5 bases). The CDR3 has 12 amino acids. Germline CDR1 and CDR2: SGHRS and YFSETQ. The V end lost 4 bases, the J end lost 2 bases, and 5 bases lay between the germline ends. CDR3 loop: CASSRDTDTQYF. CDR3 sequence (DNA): TGCGCCAGCAGCCGGGACACAGATACGCAGTATTTT.